In this sample, the clone carrying this TCR beta chain turned up many times. The antigen is unknown. The assay was immunoSEQ multiplex PCR, and TCRdb's table has in-frame clones only and misses some. The profile covers 24,000 or so clones, none occurring a single time. This sample was included in a study of T cells after posttransplantation cyclophosphamide. Overall study findings and caveats: Skin or GI-infiltrating T cells shared few TRB sequences with blood. Recipient CMV seropositivity and CMV reactivation strongly tracked TRB clonality. Donor CD8+ memory clones often dominated recipient blood repertoires at later times.

V was cut by 5 bases and J by 7 bases, with 17 bases left in between. In germline, CDR1 is SGHTA, CDR2 FQGTGA. The CDR3 sequence is 15 residues long. Cyclophosphamide on days +3 and +4 followed busulfan-fludarabine conditioning and a marrow graft. The receptor's source is a male patient under 35 who received an allogeneic stem cell transplant from a related donor, was CMV-positive, and had no GVHD. Certain T cells may be donor cells from the graft. The rearrangement joins TRBV7-3 to TRBJ2-2; TRBD2 is a possible D gene (5 bases). The specimen comprised PBMCs, sampled after allogeneic stem cell transplant with posttransplant cyclophosphamide. The CDR3 protein is CASSRGPVGNGELFF. In DNA form, the CDR3 reads TGTGCCAGCAGCCGCGGGCCCGTTGGCAACGGGGAGCTGTTTTTT.